This T cell receptor (beta chain) appears in the sequencing data of a study of blood T cell repertoires in COVID-19 (dated by TCRdb to 2019 to 2021). Turning to the overall study: Samples from collaborators originated in the United States, Italy and Spain and spanned both the acute and convalescent phases of COVID-19. The material from the prospective study consisted of cDNA or gDNA derived from T cells, B-cell-depleted T cells, or PBMCs. Deeply sampled blood TCRbeta repertoires from subjects exposed to, actively infected with, or recovered from COVID-19 were included in the dataset. A freely available public database, intended as a resource for researchers studying the immune response to SARS-CoV-2, is where the repertoires were released. Samples came from the ongoing ImmuneRACE study (first 160 participants) plus 1,254 subjects from 6 global collaborators. A de-identified subject ID, COVID-19 status, age in years and sex were almost always included in the sample metadata. HLA class I and class II types, where available, came from metadata supplied by the sample provider rather than from assay-based typing.

V is reduced by 10 bases and J by 1 base, leaving a spacing of 11 bases between them. The CDR3 runs 13 residues from the cysteine to the phenylalanine. The DNA shown is the 39-base CDR3, in frame from base 1. Via the germline V gene, CDR1 is SGHDT and CDR2 YYEEEE. Concerning this clone itself: Its antigen target is currently unknown. No base quality information exists; no much larger clone differs at one position.

TCRbeta CDR3 regions were amplified from genomic DNA by means of the immunoSEQ Assay, a bias-controlled multiplex PCR. As for how the authors treated the data: Within the assay, amplification of reference gene primers was used to estimate how many nucleated cells each sample contained. To quantify the absolute abundance of each unique TCRbeta CDR3 rearrangement, sequence reads were collapsed and filtered. For each sample, productive Simpson clonality was calculated by taking the square root of Simpson's diversity index across productive rearrangements. TCRdb provides this immuneACCESS table in a form limited to in-frame rearrangements. Some clones are lacking; in checked studies, under half of them reflect an unresolved V gene, and why the rest are absent is not known. V, J and clone size are taken as reported in that table, and D and trimming were inferred from the DNA itself. This sample gives 500,000 to 600,000 clones in total; roughly nine tenths of them show up just once. The top ten constitute roughly 7.4% of the sample.

In Seattle, one collaborating source enrolled patients while the infection was active and tracked those patients longitudinally over the course of disease. Collaborating institutions collected whole blood in K2EDTA tubes following their own protocols. For TCRbeta analysis, collaborators shipped samples as frozen whole blood, isolated PBMCs, or DNA extracted from either of those sample types. Results the study describes overall, beyond this receptor: Clinical and demographic metadata were provided uncurated, with the amount varying by source and participant.

The sequencing sample was made of peripheral blood. The receptor was derived from a woman aged 45-60 years with COVID-19, enrolled during active disease. The chain couples TRBV5-6 to TRBJ2-2, with a tentative D gene TRBD1 over 5 matching bases. The bases read TGTGCCTCGGACCAGGGGAACACCGGGGAGCTGTTTTTT. The encoded protein is CASDQGNTGELFF.